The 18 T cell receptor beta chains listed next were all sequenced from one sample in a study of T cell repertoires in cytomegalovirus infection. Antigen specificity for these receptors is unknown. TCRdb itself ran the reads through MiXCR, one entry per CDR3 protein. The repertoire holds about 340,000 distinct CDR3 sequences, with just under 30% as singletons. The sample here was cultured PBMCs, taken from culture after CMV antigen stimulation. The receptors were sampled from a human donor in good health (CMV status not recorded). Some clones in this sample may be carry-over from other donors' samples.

CDR3: CASSEFREGRYEQYF. The CDR3 DNA sequence: TGTGCCAGCAGTGAATTTCGGGAGGGCCGGTACGAGCAGTACTTC. V is TRBV6-1 and J is TRBJ2-7; 8 positions match TRBD2. Per germline, CDR1 MNHNS and CDR2 SASEGT. Germline trimming cut 2 bases from V and 4 bases from J; bases unmatched to any gene: 7. The CDR3 sequence is 15 residues long.

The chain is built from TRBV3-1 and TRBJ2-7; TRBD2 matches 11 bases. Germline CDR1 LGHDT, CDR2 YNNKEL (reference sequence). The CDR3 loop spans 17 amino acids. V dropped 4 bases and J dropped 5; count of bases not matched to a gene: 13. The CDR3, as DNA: TGTGCCAGCAGCCCACAATCCGGGCTAGCGGGAGGACACGAGCAGTACTTC. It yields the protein CASSPQSGLAGGHEQYF.

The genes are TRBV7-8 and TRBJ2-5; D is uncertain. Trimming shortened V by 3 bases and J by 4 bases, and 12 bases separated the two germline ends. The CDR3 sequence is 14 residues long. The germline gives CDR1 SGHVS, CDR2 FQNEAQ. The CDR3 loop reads CASSFAQKVETQYF. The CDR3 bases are TGTGCCAGCAGCTTCGCCCAGAAAGTAGAGACCCAGTACTTC.

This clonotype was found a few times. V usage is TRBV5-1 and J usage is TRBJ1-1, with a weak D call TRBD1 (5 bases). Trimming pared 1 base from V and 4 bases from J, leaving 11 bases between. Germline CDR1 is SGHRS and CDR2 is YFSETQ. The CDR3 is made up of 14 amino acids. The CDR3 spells CASSLSGMGTEAFF. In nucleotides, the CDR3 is TGCGCCAGCAGCTTGTCAGGGATGGGCACTGAAGCTTTCTTT.

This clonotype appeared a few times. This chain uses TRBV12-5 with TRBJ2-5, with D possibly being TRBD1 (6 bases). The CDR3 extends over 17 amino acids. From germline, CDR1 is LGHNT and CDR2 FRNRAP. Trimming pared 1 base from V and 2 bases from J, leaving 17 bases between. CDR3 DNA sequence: TGTGCTAGTGGTTTGGGACCCGGACAGTACCAACAAGAGACCCAGTACTTC. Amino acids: CASGLGPGQYQQETQYF.

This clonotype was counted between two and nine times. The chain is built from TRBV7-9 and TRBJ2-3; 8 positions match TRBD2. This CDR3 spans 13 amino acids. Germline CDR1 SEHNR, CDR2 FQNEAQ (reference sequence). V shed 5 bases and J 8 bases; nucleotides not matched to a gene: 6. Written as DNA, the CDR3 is TGTGCCAGCAGCCCTCGGACTAGCCTTACGCAGTATTTT. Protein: CASSPRTSLTQYF.

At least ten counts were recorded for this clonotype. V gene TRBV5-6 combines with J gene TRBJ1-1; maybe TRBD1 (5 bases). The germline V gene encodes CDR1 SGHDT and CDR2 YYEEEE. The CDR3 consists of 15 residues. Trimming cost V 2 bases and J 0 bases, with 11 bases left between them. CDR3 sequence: CASSLFPGMNTEAFF. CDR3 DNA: TGTGCCAGCAGCTTATTCCCAGGGATGAACACTGAAGCTTTCTTT.

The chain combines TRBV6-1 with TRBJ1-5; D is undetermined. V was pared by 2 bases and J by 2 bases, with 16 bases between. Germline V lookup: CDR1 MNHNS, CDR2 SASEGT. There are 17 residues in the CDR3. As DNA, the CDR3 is TGTGCCAGCAGTGAACGGTACTCTTCTGCCGGCAATCAGCCCCAGCATTTT. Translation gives CASSERYSSAGNQPQHF.

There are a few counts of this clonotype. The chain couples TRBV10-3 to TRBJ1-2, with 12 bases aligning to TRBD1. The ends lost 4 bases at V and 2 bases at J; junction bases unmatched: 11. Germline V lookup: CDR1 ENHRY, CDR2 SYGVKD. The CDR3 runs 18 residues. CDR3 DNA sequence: TGTGCCATCAGTGGAGGAAGGGACAGGGGGCGCGGGAACTATGGCTACACCTTC. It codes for CAISGGRDRGRGNYGYTF.

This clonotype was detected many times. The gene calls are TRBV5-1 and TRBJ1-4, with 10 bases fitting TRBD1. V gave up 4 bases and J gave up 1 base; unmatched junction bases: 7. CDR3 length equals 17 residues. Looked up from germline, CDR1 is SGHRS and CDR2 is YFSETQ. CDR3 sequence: CASSLRDRGLTNEKLFF. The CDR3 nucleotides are TGCGCCAGCAGCCTCCGGGACAGGGGACTAACTAATGAAAAACTGTTTTTT. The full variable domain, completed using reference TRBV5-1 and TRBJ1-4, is KAGVTQTPRYLIKTRGQQVTLSCSPISGHRSVSWYQQTPGQGLQFLFEYFSETQRNKGNFPGRFSGRQFSNSRSEMNVSTLELGDSALYLCASSLRDRGLTNEKLFFGSGTQLSVL.

The CDR3 DNA sequence: TGTGCCAGCAGTCGGGGACAGACCACCGGGGAGCTGTTTTTT. Translation: CASSRGQTTGELFF. The chain is built from TRBV7-6 and TRBJ2-2; 7 bases map to TRBD1. The germline V gene encodes CDR1 SGHVS and CDR2 FNYEAQ. The J segment lost 4 bases and the V segment lost 6 bases, leaving 5 bases of the junction unmatched. The CDR3 contains 14 residues.

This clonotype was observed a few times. CDR3 region: CSAAHRQGETDTQYF. Written as DNA, the CDR3 is TGCAGTGCGGCGCACCGACAGGGGGAAACAGATACGCAGTATTTT. The chain couples TRBV20-1 to TRBJ2-3, with TRBD1 matching 9 bases. The CDR3 is 15 residues long. V was pared by 6 bases and J by 3 bases, with 10 bases of the junction left unmatched. The V gene's germline CDR1 is DFQATT and CDR2 SNEGSKA (reference sequence).

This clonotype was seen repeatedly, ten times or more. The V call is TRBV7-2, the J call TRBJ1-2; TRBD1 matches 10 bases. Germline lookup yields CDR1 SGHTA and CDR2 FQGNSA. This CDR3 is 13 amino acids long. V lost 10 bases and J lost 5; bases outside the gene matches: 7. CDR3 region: CATSVGQGYGYTF. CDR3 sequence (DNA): TGTGCCACCTCAGTGGGACAGGGGTATGGCTACACCTTC.

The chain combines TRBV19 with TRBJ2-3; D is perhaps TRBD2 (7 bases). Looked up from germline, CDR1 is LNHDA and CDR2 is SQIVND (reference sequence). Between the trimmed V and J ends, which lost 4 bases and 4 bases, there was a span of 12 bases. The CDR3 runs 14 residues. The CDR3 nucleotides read TGTGCCAGTAGTACCGGGGGGCGAGCAGATACGCAGTATTTT. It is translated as CASSTGGRADTQYF.

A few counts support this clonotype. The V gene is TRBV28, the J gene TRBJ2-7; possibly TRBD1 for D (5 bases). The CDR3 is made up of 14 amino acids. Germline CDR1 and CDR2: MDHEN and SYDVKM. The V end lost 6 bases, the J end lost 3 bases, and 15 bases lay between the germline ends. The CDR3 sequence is CASSRQPFIYEQYF. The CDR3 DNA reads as TGTGCCAGCAGCCGACAGCCATTTATCTACGAGCAGTACTTC.

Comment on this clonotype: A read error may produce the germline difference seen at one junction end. The CDR3 DNA is TGTGCCAGCAGTGAAAGGGTCACTGGAGCTTTCTTT. Its protein is CASSERVTGAFF. V gene TRBV6-1 combines with J gene TRBJ1-1; D is uncertain. The CDR3 runs 12 residues. The germline CDR1 and CDR2 sequences are MNHNS and SASEGT.

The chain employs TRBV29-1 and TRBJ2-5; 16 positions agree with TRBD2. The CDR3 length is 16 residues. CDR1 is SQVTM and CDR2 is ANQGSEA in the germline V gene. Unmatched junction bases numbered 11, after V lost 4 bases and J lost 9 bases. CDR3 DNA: TGCAGCGTTGCCTCCGGGACTAGCGGGAGGGGAACGGCCCAGTACTTC. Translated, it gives CSVASGTSGRGTAQYF. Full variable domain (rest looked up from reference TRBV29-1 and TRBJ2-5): SAVISQKPSRDICQRGTSLTIQCQVDSQVTMMFWYRQQPGQSLTLIATANQGSEATYESGFVIDKFPISRPNLTFSTLTVSNMSPEDSSIYLCSVASGTSGRGTAQYFGPGTRLLVL.

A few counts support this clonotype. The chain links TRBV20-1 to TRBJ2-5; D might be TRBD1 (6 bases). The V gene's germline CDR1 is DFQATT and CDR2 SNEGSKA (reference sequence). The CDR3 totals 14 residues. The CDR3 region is CSSEGVRGRETQYF. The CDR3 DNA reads TGCTCCTCTGAGGGGGTGCGAGGGCGGGAGACCCAGTACTTC.